One and the same sample provided the 10 T cell receptor beta chains below, sequenced in a study of T-cell memory formation after mild COVID-19. TCRdb reprocessed the 5' RACE reads via MiXCR and lists one record per CDR3 protein. The sample lists 190,000 or so distinct CDR3 sequences, about 21% occurring once. Sequenced material: PBMCs or a T cell subset sorted from them (not recorded which). The receptor source for this set is an adult woman who had mild COVID-19 (a few samples of this study predate the infection). Cell type and time point are not known.

This clonotype was seen only a few times. The CDR3 region has the DNA TGTGCCAGCAGCGTAGTTAGCGGGGGGGCGGGAGATACGCAGTATTTT. This codes for CASSVVSGGAGDTQYF. The chain is built from TRBV9 and TRBJ2-3, with 11 bases that match TRBD2. The CDR3 totals 16 residues. Trimming removed 0 bases from V and 5 bases from J; junction bases left unmatched: 5. In germline, CDR1 is SGDLS, CDR2 YYNGEE. Looking up the rest from reference TRBV9 and TRBJ2-3 gives the full variable domain: DSGVTQTPKHLITATGQRVTLRCSPRSGDLSVYWYQQSLDQGLQFLIQYYNGEERAKGNILERFSAQQFPDLHSELNLSSLELGDSALYFCASSVVSGGAGDTQYFGPGTRLTVL.

This clonotype came up a few times. CDR3 in DNA: TGTGCCAGCAGCCCTTCCCGGGACTACTACAATGAGCAGTTCTTC. This translates into CASSPSRDYYNEQFF. J is TRBJ2-1 and V is TRBV7-8; 7 bases line up with TRBD2. This CDR3 is built from 15 residues. V dropped 5 bases and J dropped 3; count of bases not matched to a gene: 7. Per the germline V gene, CDR1 is SGHVS and CDR2 is FQNEAQ.

This clonotype came up a few times. V usage is TRBV10-3 and J usage is TRBJ2-7; tentatively, D is TRBD2 (6 bases). The CDR3 contains 13 residues. Trimming pared 10 bases from V and 5 bases from J, leaving 18 bases between. Germline CDR1 ENHRY, CDR2 SYGVKD. The CDR3 here is CATRRDTGDEQYF. CDR3 coding DNA: TGTGCCACCCGCAGGGATACGGGGGACGAGCAGTACTTC.

J is TRBJ2-7 and V is TRBV6-5; D is unresolved. The CDR3 totals 13 residues. V lost 6 bases and J 2 bases, leaving 11 bases between the germline ends. Germline V gene lookup returns CDR1 MNHEY and CDR2 SVGAGI. DNA of the CDR3: TGTGCCAGCAGACACTTCAGGACCTACGAGCAGTACTTC. Amino acids: CASRHFRTYEQYF.

The rearrangement joins TRBV7-7 to TRBJ2-5; TRBD2 agrees at 7 bases. Per the germline V gene, CDR1 is SSHAT and CDR2 is FNYEAQ (reference sequence). V was pared by 4 bases and J by 4 bases, with 9 bases of the junction left unmatched. This CDR3 comprises 15 residues. The CDR3 sequence is CASSSRQRGSETQYF. In DNA form, the CDR3 reads TGTGCCAGCAGCTCCCGACAGCGGGGCTCAGAGACCCAGTACTTC.

The V call is TRBV9, the J call TRBJ2-7; 8 positions match TRBD2. This CDR3 contains 15 residues. Per the germline V gene, CDR1 is SGDLS and CDR2 is YYNGEE. J gave up 1 base and V 4 bases, and 7 bases lay outside the gene matches. CDR3 in amino acids: CASSPGGGSSYEQYF. CDR3 nucleotides: TGTGCCAGCAGCCCGGGAGGGGGGTCTTCCTACGAGCAGTACTTC. The full variable domain, completed using reference TRBV9 and TRBJ2-7, is DSGVTQTPKHLITATGQRVTLRCSPRSGDLSVYWYQQSLDQGLQFLIQYYNGEERAKGNILERFSAQQFPDLHSELNLSSLELGDSALYFCASSPGGGSSYEQYFGPGTRLTVT.

A few counts support this clonotype. The chain joins TRBV24-1 to TRBJ2-5; no reliable D call. Germline CDR1 KGHDR, CDR2 SFDVKD. Trimming took off 1 base at V and 1 base at J, with 15 bases between the two ends. The CDR3 spans 17 residues. CDR3 sequence (DNA): TGTGCCACCAGTGATTTCGATAGGGCAGGTCTCCAAGAGACCCAGTACTTC. Translating it yields CATSDFDRAGLQETQYF.

The CDR3 loop reads CASSLSGGYYEQYF. The CDR3 DNA reads TGTGCCAGCAGTTTAAGTGGGGGGTACTACGAGCAGTACTTC. The chain has TRBV27 and TRBJ2-7; D might be TRBD2 (6 bases). Germline-derived CDR1 and CDR2 are MNHEY and SMNVEV (reference sequence). V was cut by 2 bases and J by 3 bases, with 11 bases left in between. CDR3 length: 14 amino acids.

The table lists this clonotype with a few counts. The chain combines TRBV24-1 with TRBJ2-2; TRBD1 matches at 7 bases. The V gene end was trimmed by 6 bases and the J gene end by 7 bases; junction bases not matched to a gene: 10. The CDR3 has 15 residues. The germline V gene encodes CDR1 KGHDR and CDR2 SFDVKD. This CDR3 reads CATSRTGEVVGELFF. Written as DNA, the CDR3 is TGTGCCACCAGTCGCACAGGGGAAGTGGTCGGGGAGCTGTTTTTT.

This clonotype has a handful of counts. The gene calls are TRBV4-2 and TRBJ2-7; possible D gene TRBD2, 5 bases. This CDR3 region has 15 residues. Germline V gives CDR1 LGHNA, CDR2 YNFKEQ. The V gene lost 0 bases and the J gene lost 5 bases, with 14 bases spanning the gap. The CDR3 DNA is TGTGCCAGCAGCCAAGAGGACTCTATAACAGACGAGCAGTACTTC. It translates to CASSQEDSITDEQYF.